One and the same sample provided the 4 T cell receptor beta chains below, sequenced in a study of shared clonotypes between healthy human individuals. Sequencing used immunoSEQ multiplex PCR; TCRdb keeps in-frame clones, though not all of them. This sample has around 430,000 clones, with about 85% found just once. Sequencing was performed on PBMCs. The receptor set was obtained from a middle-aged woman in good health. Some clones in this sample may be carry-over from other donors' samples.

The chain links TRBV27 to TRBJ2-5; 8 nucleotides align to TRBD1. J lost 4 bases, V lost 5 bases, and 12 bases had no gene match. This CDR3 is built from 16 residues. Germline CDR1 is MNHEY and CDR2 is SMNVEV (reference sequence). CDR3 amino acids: CASSPRDRPGLETQYF. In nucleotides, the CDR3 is TGTGCCAGCAGTCCCCGGGACAGGCCAGGGTTAGAGACCCAGTACTTC.

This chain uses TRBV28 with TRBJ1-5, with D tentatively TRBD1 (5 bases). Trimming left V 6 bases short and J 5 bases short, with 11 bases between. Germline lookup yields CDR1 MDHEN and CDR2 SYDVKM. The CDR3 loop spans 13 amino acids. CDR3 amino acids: CASRAGPDQPQHF. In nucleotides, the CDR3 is TGTGCCAGCAGAGCGGGACCGGATCAGCCCCAGCATTTT.

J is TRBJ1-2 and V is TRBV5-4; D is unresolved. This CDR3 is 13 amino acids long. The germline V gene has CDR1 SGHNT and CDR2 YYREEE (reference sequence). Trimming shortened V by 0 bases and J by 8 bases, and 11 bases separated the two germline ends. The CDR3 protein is CASSLGGIRGYTF. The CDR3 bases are TGTGCCAGCAGCTTGGGGGGAATTCGCGGCTACACCTTC.

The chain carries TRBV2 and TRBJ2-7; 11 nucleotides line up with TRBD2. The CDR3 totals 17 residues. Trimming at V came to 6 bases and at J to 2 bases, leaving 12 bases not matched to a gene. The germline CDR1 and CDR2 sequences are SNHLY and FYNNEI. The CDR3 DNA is TGTGCCAGCAGCCCCTTACTTAGCGGGAGGGGAACCTACGAGCAGTACTTC. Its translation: CASSPLLSGRGTYEQYF. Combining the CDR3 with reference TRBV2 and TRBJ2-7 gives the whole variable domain EPEVTQTPSHQVTQMGQEVILRCVPISNHLYFYWYRQILGQKVEFLVSFYNNEISEKSEIFDDQFSVERPDGSNFTLKIRSTKLEDSAMYFCASSPLLSGRGTYEQYFGPGTRLTVT.